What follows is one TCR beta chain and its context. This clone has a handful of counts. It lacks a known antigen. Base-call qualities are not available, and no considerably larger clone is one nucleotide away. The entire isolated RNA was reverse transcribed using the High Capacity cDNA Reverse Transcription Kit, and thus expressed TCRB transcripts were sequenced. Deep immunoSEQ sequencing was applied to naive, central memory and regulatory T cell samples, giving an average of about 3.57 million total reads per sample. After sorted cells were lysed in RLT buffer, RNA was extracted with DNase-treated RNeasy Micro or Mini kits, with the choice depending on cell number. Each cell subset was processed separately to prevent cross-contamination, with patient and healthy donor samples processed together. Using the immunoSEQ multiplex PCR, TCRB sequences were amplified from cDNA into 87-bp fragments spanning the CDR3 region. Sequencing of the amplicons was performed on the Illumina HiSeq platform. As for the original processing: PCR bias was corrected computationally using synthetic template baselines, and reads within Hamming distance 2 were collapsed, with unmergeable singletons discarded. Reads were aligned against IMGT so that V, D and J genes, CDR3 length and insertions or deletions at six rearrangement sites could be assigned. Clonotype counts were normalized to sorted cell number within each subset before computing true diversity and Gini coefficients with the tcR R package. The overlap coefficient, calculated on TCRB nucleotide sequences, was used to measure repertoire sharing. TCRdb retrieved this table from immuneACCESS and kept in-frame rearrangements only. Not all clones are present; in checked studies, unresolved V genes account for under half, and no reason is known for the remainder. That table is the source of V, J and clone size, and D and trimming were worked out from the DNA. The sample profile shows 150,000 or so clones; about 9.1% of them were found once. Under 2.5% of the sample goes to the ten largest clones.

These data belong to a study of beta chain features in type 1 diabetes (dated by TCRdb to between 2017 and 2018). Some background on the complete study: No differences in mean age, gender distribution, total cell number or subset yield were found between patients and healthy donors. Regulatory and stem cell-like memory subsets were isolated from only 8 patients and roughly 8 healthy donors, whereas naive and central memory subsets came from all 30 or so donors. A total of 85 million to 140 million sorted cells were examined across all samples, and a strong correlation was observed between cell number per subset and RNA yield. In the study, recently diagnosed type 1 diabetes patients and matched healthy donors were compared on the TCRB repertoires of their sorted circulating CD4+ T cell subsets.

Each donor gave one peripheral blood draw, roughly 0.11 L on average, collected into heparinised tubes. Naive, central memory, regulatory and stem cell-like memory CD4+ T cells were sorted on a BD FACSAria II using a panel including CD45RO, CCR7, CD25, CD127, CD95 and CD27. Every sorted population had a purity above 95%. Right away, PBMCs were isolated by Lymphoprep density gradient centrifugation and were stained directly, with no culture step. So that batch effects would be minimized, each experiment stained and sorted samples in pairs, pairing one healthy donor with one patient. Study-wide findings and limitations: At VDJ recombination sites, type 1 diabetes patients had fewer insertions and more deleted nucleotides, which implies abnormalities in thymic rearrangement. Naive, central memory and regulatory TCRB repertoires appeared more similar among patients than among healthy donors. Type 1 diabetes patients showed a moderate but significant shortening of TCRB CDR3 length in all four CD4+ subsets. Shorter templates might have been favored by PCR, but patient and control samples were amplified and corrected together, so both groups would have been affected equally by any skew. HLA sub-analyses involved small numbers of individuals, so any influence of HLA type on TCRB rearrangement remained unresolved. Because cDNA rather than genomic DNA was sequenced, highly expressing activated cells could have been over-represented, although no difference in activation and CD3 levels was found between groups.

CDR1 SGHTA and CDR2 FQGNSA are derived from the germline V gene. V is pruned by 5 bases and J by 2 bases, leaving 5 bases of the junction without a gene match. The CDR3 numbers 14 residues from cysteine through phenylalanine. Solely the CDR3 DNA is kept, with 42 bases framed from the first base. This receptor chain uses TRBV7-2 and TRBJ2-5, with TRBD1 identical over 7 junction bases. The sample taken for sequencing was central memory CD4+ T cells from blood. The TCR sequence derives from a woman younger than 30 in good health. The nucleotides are TGTGCCAGCAGCAGACCGGGACAGCAAGAGACCCAGTACTTC. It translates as CASSRPGQQETQYF.